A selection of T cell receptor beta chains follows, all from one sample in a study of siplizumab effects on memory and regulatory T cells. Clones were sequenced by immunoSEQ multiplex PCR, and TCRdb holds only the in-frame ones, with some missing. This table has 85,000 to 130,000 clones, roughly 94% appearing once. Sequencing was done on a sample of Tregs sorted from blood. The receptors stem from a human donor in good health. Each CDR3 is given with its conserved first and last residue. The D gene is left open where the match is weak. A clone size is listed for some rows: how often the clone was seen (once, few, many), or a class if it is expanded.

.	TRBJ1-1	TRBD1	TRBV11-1	TGTGCCAGCAGCCCGGACAGGGCTAATGAAGCTTTCTTT	CASSPDRANEAFF
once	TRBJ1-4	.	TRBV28	TGTGCCAGCGGGGGACTATTTAATAATGAAAAACTGTTTTTT	CASGGLFNNEKLFF
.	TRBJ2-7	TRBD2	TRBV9	TGTGCCAGCAGCGTTACAGCGGGAGTAGGGCTGGGCGAGCAGTACTTC	CASSVTAGVGLGEQYF
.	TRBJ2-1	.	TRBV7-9	TGTGCCAGCAGCTTATCTGGGATCTTATTCAATGAGCAGTTCTTC	CASSLSGILFNEQFF
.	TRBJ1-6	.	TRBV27	TGTGCCAGCAGTTTATACGGGGACGGCCATAATTCACCCCTCCACTTT	CASSLYGDGHNSPLHF
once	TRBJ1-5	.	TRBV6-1	TGTGCCAGCAGTGAAGGGTGGGGATTTTACAATCAGCCCCAGCATTTT	CASSEGWGFYNQPQHF
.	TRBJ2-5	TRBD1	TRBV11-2	TGTGCCAGCAGACGGACAGGGGTCCAAGAGACCCAGTACTTC	CASRRTGVQETQYF
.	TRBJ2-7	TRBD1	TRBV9	TGTGCCAGCAGCGCAAGAGAAGGGACAGGGTACGAGCAGTACTTC	CASSAREGTGYEQYF
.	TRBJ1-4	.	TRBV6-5	TGTGCCAGCAGTTACTCGGGGCTCCCTAATGAAAAACTGTTTTTT	CASSYSGLPNEKLFF
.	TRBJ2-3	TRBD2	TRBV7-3	TGTGCCAGCAGCCTATATATCCTAGCGGGAGGGCAGGTTACGCAGTATTTT	CASSLYILAGGQVTQYF
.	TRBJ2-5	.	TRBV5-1	TGCGCCAGCAGTTCTCGGACATCTCGGCAGACCCAGTACTTC	CASSSRTSRQTQYF